This T cell receptor (beta chain) appears in the sequencing data of a study of blood T cell repertoires in COVID-19. Overall study context: Sites in the United States, Italy and Spain provided acute and convalescent COVID-19 samples. The cDNA or gDNA used as material had been derived from T cells, B-cell-depleted T cells, or PBMCs.

Germline CDR1 MGHRA, CDR2 YSYEKL. This CDR3 contains 16 residues. V gave up 1 base and J gave up 6 bases; unmatched junction bases: 7. Original processing methods: For nucleated cells, counts were estimated from reference gene primer amplification. TCRdb's table, derived via immunoSEQ multiplex PCR, lists solely in-frame clones and lacks some. V and J calls and clone size are given by that table; D and trimming were obtained from the DNA. The table has approximately 300,000 clones, around 87% seen once; the top ten hold 2% to 2.5%. The sample was peripheral blood. This TCR derives from a woman between 45 and 65 years old who had recovered from COVID-19. The V and J genes are TRBV4-1 and TRBJ1-5; 9 nucleotides align to TRBD1. The CDR3 spells CASSQAGQGRRQPQHF. CDR3 DNA: TGCGCCAGCAGCCAAGCCGGACAGGGGAGGCGTCAGCCCCAGCATTTT.